This T cell receptor beta chain was sequenced for a study of vaccination effects on CD4 cells after COVID-19. Clones were read by immunoSEQ multiplex PCR, and TCRdb kept only the in-frame ones, dropping some. This sample has 23,000 or so clones, with roughly 81% found just once. Trimming stripped 6 bases from V and 7 bases from J, with 9 bases between. The CDR3 consists of 11 residues. As concerns this clone: Antigen specificity is unknown.

Under the ViraFEST assay, PBMC were stimulated with viral peptide pools so that antigen-specific CD4+ T cells expanded. Sequencing was performed afterwards. Investigators separated out CD4+ T cells once around nine days of culture had passed. Everyone in the study got two shots of either the BNT162b2 or mRNA-1273 vaccine. Study outcomes and limitations: The study found marked clonal contraction of infection- and vaccine-induced clones late after vaccination.

The rearrangement links TRBV12-3 or TRBV12-4 to TRBJ1-2, with D possibly being TRBD1 (6 bases). The specimen was CD4+ T cells from PBMCs cultured with SARS-CoV-2 spike peptides, collected after COVID-19 vaccination. This TCR was sampled from a human donor who received a COVID-19 vaccine. Some clones in this sample may be carry-over from other donors' samples. In DNA form, the CDR3 reads TGTGCCAGCAGCCAGGGGCCTGGCTACACCTTC. Its translation is CASSQGPGYTF.